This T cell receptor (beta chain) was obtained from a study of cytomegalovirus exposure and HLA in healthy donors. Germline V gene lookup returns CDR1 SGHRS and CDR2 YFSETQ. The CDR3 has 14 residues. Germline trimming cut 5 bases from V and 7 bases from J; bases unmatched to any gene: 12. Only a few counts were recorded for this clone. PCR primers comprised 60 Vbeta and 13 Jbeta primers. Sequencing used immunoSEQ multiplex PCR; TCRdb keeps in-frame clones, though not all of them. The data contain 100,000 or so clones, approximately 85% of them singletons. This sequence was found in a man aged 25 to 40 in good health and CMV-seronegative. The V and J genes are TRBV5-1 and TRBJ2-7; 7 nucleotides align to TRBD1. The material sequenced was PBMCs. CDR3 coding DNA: TGCGCCAGCAGTGATGGGACAGACATCCGGGAGCAGTACTTC. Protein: CASSDGTDIREQYF.